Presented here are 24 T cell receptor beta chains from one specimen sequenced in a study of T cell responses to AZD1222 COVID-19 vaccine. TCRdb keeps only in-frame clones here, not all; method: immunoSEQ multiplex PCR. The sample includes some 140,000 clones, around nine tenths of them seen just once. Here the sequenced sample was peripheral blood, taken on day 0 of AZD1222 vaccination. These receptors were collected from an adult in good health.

CDR3 region: CASSLGGWTGANYGYTF. The CDR3 nucleotides read TGTGCCAGCAGCTTAGGGGGATGGACCGGAGCTAACTATGGCTACACCTTC. The V and J genes are TRBV7-8 and TRBJ1-2; no clear D gene. The CDR3 runs to 17 residues. Trimming removed 1 base from V and 0 bases from J, with 15 bases in between. The V gene's germline CDR1 is SGHVS and CDR2 FQNEAQ.

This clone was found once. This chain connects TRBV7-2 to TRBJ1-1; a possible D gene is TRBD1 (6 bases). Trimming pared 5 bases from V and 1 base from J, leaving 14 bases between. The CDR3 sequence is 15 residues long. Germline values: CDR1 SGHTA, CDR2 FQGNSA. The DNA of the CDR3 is TGTGCCAGCAGCCCTCGACAGGTAGGGAACACTGAAGCTTTCTTT. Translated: CASSPRQVGNTEAFF.

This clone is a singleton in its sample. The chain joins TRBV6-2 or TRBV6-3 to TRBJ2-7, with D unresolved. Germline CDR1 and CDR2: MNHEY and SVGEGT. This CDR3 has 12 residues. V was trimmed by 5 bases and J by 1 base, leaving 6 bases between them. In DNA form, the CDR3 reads TGTGCCAGCAGTCAGCATTCCTACGAGCAGTACTTC. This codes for CASSQHSYEQYF.

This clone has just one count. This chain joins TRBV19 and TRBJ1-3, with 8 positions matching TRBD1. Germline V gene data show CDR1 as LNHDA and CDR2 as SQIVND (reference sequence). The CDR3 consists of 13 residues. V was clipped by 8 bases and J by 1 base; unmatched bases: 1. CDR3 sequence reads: CASGTGSGNTIYF. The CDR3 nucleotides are TGTGCCAGTGGGACAGGATCTGGAAACACCATATATTTT.

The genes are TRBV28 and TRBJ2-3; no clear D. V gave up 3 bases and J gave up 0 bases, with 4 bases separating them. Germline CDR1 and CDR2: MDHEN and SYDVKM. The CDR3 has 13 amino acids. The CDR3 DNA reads TGTGCCAGCAGTTTTGGCAGCACAGATACGCAGTATTTT. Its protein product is CASSFGSTDTQYF. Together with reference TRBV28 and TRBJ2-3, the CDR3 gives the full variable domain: DVKVTQSSRYLVKRTGEKVFLECVQDMDHENMFWYRQDPGLGLRLIYFSYDVKMKEKGDIPEGYSVSREKKERFSLILESASTNQTSMYLCASSFGSTDTQYFGPGTRLTVL.

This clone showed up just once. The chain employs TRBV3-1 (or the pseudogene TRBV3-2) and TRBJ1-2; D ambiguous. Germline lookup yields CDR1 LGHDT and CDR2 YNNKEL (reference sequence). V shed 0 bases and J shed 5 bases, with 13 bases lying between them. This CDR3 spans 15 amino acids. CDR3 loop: CASSQEEGEEYGYTF. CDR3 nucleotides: TGTGCCAGCAGCCAAGAAGAAGGCGAAGAGTATGGCTACACCTTC.

The CDR3 here is CASSEGDIYEGRFDTEAFF. The CDR3 DNA reads TGTGCCAGTTCGGAGGGGGATATCTACGAGGGGAGGTTCGACACTGAAGCTTTCTTT. This chain uses TRBV28 with TRBJ1-1, with a tentative D call TRBD1 (6 bases). There are 19 residues in the CDR3. Looked up from germline, CDR1 is MDHEN and CDR2 is SYDVKM. Trimming removed 9 bases from V and 3 bases from J, with 32 bases in between.

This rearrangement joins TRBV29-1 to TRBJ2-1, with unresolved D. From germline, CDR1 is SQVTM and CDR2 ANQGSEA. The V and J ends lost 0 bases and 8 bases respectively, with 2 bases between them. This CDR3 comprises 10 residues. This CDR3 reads CSVEDYEQFF. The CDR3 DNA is TGCAGCGTTGAAGATTATGAGCAGTTCTTC.

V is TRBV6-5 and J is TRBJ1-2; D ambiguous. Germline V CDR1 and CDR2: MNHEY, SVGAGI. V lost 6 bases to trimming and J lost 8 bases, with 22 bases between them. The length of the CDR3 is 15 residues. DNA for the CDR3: TGTGCCAGCAGCCACCGGGGAGAACCGGGCCGGGGCTACACCTTC. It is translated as CASSHRGEPGRGYTF.

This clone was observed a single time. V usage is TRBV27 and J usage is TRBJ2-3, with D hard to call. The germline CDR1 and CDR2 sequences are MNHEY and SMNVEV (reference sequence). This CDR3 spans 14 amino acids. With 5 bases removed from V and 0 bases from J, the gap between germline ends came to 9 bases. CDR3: CASSRETSTDTQYF. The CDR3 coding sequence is TGTGCCAGCAGTCGAGAAACCAGCACAGATACGCAGTATTTT.

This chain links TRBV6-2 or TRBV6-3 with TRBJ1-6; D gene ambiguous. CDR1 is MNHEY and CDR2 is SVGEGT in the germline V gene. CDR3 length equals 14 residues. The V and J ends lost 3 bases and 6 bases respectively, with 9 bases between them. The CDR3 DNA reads TGTGCCAGCAGTTATTCGGCGGTTAATTCACCCCTCCACTTT. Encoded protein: CASSYSAVNSPLHF.

In nucleotides, the CDR3 is TGTGCCAGCAGCCCTGTAAGCGGGACGCCGAACACCGGGGAGCTGTTTTTT. This sequence encodes CASSPVSGTPNTGELFF. V usage is TRBV14 and J usage is TRBJ2-2; 7 nucleotides align to TRBD2. CDR3 length equals 17 residues. Germline-derived CDR1 and CDR2 are SGHDN and FVKESK. J gave up 0 bases and V 4 bases, and 8 bases lay outside the gene matches.

This CDR3 is CASSRSLAGAYNEQFF. The CDR3 region has the DNA TGTGCCAGCAGCCGTTCTCTAGCGGGGGCCTACAATGAGCAGTTCTTC. This chain uses TRBV5-4 with TRBJ2-1, with TRBD2 matching 10 bases. V lost 4 bases and J lost 2; bases outside the gene matches: 6. Germline V gene sequence: CDR1 SGHNT, CDR2 YYREEE (reference sequence). The CDR3 extends over 16 amino acids. Full variable domain (missing parts from reference TRBV5-4 and TRBJ2-1): ETGVTQSPTHLIKTRGQQVTLRCSSQSGHNTVSWYQQALGQGPQFIFQYYREEENGRGNFPPRFSGLQFPNYSSELNVNALELDDSALYLCASSRSLAGAYNEQFFGPGTRLTVL.

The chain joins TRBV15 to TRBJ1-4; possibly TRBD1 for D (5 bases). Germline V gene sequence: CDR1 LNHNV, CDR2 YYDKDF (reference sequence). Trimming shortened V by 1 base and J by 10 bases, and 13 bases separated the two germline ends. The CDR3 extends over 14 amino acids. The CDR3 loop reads CATSRAGGTGKLFF. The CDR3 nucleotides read TGTGCCACCAGCAGAGCTGGCGGGACCGGAAAACTGTTTTTT.

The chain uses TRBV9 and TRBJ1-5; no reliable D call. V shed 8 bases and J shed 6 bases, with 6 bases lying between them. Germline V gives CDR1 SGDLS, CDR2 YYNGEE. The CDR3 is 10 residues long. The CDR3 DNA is TGTGCCAGATGGTCTCAGCCCCAGCATTTT. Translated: CARWSQPQHF.

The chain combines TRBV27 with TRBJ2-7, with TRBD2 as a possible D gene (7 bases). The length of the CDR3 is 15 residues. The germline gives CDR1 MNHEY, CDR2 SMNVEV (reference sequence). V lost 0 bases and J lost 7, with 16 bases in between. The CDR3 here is CASSLSHGGGGEQYF. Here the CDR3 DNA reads TGTGCCAGCAGTTTATCACATGGGGGGGGCGGAGAGCAGTACTTC.

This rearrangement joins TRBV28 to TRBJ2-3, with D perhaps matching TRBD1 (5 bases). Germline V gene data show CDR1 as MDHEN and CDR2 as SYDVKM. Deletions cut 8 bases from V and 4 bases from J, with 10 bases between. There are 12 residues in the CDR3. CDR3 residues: CASRQLADTQYF. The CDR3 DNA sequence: TGTGCCAGCCGACAGTTAGCAGATACGCAGTATTTT.

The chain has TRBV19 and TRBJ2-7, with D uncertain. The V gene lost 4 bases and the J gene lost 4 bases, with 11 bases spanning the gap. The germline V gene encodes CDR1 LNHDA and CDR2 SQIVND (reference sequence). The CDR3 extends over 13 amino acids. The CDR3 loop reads CASSTYSGYEQYF. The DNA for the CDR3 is TGTGCCAGTAGTACGTACTCTGGGTACGAGCAGTACTTC.

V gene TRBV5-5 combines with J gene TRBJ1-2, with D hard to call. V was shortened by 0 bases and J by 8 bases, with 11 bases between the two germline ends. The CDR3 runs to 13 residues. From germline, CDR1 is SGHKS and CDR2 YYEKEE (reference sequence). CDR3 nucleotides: TGTGCCAGCAGCTTGGTCTCAGATGCCGGCTACACCTTC. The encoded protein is CASSLVSDAGYTF. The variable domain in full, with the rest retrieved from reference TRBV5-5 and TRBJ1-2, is DAGVTQSPTHLIKTRGQQVTLRCSPISGHKSVSWYQQVLGQGPQFIFQYYEKEERGRGNFPDRFSARQFPNYSSELNVNALLLGDSALYLCASSLVSDAGYTFGSGTRLTVV.

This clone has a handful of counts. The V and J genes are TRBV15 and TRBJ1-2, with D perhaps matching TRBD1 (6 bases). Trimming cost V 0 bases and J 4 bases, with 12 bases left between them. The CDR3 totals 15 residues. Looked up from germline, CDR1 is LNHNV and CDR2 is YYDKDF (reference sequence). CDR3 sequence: CATSRDGGTTYGYTF. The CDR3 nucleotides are TGTGCCACCAGCAGAGATGGGGGGACAACCTATGGCTACACCTTC.

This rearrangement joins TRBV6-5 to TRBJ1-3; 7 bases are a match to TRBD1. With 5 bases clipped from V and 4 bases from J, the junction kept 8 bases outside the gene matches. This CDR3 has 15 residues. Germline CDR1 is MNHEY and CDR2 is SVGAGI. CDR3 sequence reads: CASSPTTGDGNTIYF. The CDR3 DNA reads TGTGCCAGCAGTCCCACTACAGGGGACGGAAACACCATATATTTT.

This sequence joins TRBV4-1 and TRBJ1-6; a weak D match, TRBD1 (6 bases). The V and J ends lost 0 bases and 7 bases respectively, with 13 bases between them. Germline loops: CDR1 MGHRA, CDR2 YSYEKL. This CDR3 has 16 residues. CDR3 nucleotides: TGCGCCAGCAGCCAAGAGACAGGAGGGGGGAATTCACCCCTCCACTTT. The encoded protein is CASSQETGGGNSPLHF.

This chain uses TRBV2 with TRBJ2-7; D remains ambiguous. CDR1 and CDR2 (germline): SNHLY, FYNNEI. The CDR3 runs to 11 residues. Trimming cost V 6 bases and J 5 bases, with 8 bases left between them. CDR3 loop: CASRVSHEQYF. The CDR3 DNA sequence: TGTGCCAGCAGAGTTTCCCACGAGCAGTACTTC.

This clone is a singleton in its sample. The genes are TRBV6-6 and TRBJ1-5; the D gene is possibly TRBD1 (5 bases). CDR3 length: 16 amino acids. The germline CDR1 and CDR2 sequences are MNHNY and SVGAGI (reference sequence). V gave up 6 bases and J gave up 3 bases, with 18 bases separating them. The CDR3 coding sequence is TGTGCCAGCAGACCAGGAGGGGAGTGGAACAATCAGCCCCAGCATTTT. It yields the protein CASRPGGEWNNQPQHF.